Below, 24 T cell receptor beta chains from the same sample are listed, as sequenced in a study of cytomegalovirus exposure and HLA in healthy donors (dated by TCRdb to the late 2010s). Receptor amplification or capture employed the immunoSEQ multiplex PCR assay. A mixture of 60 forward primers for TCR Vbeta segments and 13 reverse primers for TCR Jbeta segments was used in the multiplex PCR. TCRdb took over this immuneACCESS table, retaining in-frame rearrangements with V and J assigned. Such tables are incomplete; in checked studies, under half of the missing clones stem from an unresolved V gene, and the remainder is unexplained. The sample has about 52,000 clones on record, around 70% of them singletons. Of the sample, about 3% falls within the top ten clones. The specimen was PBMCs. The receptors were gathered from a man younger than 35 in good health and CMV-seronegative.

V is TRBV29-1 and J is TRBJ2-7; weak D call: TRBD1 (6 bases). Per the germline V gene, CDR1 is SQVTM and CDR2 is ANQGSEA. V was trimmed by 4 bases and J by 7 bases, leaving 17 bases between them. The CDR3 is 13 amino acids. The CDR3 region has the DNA TGCAGCGTTGCGAGTCCAGGGGTTGGTGAGCAGTACTTC. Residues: CSVASPGVGEQYF.

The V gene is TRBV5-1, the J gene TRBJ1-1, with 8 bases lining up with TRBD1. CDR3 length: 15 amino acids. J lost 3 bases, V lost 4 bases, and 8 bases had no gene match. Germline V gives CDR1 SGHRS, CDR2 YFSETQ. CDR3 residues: CASSPTGVRDTEAFF. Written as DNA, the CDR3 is TGCGCCAGCAGCCCGACAGGGGTGAGAGACACTGAAGCTTTCTTT.

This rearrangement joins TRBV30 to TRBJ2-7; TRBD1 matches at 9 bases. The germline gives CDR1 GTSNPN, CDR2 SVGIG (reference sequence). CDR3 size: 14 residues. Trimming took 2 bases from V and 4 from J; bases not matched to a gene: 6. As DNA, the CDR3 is TGTGCCTGGAGTCCCGGGACAGGGTTTTACGAGCAGTACTTC. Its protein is CAWSPGTGFYEQYF.

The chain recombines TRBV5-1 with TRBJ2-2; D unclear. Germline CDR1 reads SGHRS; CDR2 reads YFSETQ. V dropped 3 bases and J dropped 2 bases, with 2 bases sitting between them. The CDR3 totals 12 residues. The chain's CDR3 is CASSSNTGELFF. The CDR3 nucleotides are TGCGCCAGCAGCTCTAACACCGGGGAGCTGTTTTTT.

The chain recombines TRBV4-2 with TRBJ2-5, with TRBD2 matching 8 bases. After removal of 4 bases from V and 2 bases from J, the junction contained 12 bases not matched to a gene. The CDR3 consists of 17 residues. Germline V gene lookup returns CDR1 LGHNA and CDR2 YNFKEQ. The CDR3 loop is CASSPDGGGGPQETQYF. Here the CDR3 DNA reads TGTGCCAGCAGCCCAGACGGGGGGGGAGGGCCTCAAGAGACCCAGTACTTC.

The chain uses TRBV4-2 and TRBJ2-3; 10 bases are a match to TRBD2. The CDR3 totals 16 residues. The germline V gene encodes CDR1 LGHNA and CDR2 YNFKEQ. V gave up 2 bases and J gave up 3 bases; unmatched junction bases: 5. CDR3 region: CASSQFGTSDTDTQYF. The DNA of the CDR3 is TGTGCCAGCAGCCAATTCGGGACTAGCGATACAGATACGCAGTATTTT.

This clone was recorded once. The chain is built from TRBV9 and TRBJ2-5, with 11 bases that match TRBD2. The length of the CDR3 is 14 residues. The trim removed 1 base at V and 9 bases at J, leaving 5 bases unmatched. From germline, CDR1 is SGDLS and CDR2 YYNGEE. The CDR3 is CASSVTSGSIAQYF. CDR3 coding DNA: TGTGCCAGCAGCGTAACTAGCGGGAGTATAGCCCAGTACTTC.

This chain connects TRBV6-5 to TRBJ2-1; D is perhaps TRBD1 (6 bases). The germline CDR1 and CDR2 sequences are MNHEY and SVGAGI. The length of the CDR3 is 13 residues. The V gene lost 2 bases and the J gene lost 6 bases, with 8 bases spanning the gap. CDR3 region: CASSYMGANEQFF. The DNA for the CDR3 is TGTGCCAGCAGTTACATGGGGGCCAATGAGCAGTTCTTC.

CDR3 nucleotide sequence: TGTGCCAGCAGTTTGGGGGGTCAGCCCCAGCATTTT. This translates into CASSLGGQPQHF. This sequence joins TRBV28 and TRBJ1-5; maybe TRBD1 (5 bases). From germline, CDR1 is MDHEN and CDR2 SYDVKM. V lost 3 bases and J 6 bases, leaving 6 bases between the germline ends. The CDR3 contains 12 residues. Combining the CDR3 with reference TRBV28 and TRBJ1-5 gives the whole variable domain DVKVTQSSRYLVKRTGEKVFLECVQDMDHENMFWYRQDPGLGLRLIYFSYDVKMKEKGDIPEGYSVSREKKERFSLILESASTNQTSMYLCASSLGGQPQHFGDGTRLSIL.

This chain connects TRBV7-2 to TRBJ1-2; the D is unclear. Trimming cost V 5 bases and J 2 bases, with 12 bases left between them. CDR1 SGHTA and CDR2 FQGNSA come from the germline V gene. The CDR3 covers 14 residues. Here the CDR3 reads CASSGNIANYGYTF. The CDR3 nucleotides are TGTGCCAGCAGCGGTAACATCGCAAACTATGGCTACACCTTC. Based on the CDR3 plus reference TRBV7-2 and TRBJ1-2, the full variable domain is GAGVSQSPSNKVTEKGKDVELRCDPISGHTALYWYRQSLGQGLEFLIYFQGNSAPDKSGLPSDRFSAERTGGSVSTLTIQRTQQEDSAVYLCASSGNIANYGYTFGSGTRLTVV.

CDR3 DNA sequence: TGTGCCAGCAGTGAATCAACCCCCCCTAGCGGGAGTCCAGATACGCAGTATTTT. It translates to CASSESTPPSGSPDTQYF. This rearrangement joins TRBV25-1 to TRBJ2-3, with 10 positions matching TRBD2. Looked up from germline, CDR1 is MGHDK and CDR2 is SYGVNS. CDR3 length equals 18 residues. J gave up 4 bases and V 1 base, and 11 bases lay outside the gene matches.

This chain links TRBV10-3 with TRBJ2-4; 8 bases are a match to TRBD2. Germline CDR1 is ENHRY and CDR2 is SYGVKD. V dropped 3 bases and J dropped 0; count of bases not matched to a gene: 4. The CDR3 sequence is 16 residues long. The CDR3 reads CAISERAGGAKNIQYF. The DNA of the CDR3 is TGTGCCATCAGTGAAAGGGCGGGAGGAGCCAAAAACATTCAGTACTTC.

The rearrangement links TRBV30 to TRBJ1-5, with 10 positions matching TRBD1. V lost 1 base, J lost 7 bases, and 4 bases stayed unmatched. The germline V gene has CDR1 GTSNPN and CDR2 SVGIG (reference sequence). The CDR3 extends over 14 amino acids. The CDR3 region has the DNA TGTGCCTGGAGTGGGACAGGGGGGAACCAGCCCCAGCATTTT. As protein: CAWSGTGGNQPQHF.

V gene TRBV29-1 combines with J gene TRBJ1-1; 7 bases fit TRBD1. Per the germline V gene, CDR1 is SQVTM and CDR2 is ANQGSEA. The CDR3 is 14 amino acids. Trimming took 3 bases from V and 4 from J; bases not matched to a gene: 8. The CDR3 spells CSVDKTGFSTEAFF. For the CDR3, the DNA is TGCAGCGTTGATAAGACAGGGTTTAGCACTGAAGCTTTCTTT.

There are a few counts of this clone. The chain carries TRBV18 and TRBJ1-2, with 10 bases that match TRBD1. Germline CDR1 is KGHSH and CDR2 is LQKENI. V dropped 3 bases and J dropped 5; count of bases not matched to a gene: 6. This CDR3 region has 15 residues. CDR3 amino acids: CASSPRDRGTYGYTF. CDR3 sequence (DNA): TGTGCCAGCTCACCTCGGGACAGGGGCACTTATGGCTACACCTTC.

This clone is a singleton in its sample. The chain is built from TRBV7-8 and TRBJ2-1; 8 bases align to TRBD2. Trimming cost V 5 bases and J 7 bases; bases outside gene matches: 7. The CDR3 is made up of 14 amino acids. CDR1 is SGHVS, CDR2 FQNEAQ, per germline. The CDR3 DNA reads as TGTGCCAGCAGCCTAAAGCGGGAGCAGAATGAGCAGTTCTTC. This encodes CASSLKREQNEQFF. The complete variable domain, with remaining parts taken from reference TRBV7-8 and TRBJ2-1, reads GAGVSQSPRYKVAKRGQDVALRCDPISGHVSLFWYQQALGQGPEFLTYFQNEAQLDKSGLPSDRFFAERPEGSVSTLKIQRTQQEDSAVYLCASSLKREQNEQFFGPGTRLTVL.

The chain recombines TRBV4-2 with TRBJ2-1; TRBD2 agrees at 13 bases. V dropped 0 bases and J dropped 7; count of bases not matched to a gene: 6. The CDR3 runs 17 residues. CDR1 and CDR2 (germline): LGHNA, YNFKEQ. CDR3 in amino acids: CASSQDRTSGRRNEQFF. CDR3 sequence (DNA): TGTGCCAGCAGCCAAGACCGGACTAGCGGGAGAAGGAATGAGCAGTTCTTC.

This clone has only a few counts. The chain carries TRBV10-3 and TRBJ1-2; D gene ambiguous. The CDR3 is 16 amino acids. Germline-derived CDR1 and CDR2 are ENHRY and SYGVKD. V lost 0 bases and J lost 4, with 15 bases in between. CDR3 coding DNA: TGTGCCATCAGTGAGTCGAGCGGGGAACCTTCCTATGGCTACACCTTC. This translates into CAISESSGEPSYGYTF.

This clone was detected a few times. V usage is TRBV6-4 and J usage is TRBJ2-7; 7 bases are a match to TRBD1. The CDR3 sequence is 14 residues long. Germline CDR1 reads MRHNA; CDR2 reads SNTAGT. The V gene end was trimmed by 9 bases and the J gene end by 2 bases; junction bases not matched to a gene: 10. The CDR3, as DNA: TGTGCCAGGAGGACAGGTCCCGTCCCCTACGAGCAGTACTTC. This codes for CARRTGPVPYEQYF.

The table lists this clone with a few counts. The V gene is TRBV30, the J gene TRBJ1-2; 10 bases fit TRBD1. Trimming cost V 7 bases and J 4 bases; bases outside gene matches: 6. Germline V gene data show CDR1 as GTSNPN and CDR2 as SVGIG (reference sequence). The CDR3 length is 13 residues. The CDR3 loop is CASLGQGTYGYTF. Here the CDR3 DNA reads TGTGCCTCCTTGGGACAGGGGACCTATGGCTACACCTTC. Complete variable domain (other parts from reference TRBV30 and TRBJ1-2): SQTIHQWPATLVQPVGSPLSLECTVEGTSNPNLYWYRQAAGRGLQLLFYSVGIGQISSEVPQNLSASRPQDRQFILSSKKLLLSDSGFYLCASLGQGTYGYTFGSGTRLTVV.

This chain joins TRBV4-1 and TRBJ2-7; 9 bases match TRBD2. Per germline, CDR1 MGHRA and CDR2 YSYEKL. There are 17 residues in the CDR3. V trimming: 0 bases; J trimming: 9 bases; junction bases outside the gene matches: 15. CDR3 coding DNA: TGCGCCAGCAGCCAAGATCCCTTAAGCGGGAGGTTAGACCCGCAGTACTTC. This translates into CASSQDPLSGRLDPQYF.

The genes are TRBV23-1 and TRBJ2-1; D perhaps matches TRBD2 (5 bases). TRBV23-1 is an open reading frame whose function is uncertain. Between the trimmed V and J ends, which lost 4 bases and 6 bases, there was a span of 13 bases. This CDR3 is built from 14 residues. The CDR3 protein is CASSLLGPTNEQFF. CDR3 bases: TGCGCCAGCAGTCTACTAGGGCCAACCAATGAGCAGTTCTTC.

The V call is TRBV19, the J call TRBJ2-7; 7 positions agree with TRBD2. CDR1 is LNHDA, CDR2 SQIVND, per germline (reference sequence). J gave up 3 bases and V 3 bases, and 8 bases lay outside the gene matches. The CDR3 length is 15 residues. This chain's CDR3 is CASSMSGKGLYEQYF. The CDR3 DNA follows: TGTGCCAGTAGTATGAGCGGGAAGGGTCTCTACGAGCAGTACTTC.

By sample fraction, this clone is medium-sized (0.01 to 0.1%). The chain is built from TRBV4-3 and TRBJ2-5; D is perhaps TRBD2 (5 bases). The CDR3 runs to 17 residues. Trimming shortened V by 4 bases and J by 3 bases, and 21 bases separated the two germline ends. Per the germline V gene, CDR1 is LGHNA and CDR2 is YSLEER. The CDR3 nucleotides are TGCGCCAGCAGCCCCCGGCGAGGAGGTTTTGGGGAAGAGACCCAGTACTTC. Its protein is CASSPRRGGFGEETQYF.